This TCR beta chain was recovered during a study of T cells in Graves' hyperthyroidism and ophthalmopathy. Study-level information: Peripheral blood was taken when the disease was first diagnosed, before any treatment began.

In its sample, this clonotype was seen many times. Germline values: CDR1 MDHEN, CDR2 SYDVKM. This CDR3 is built from 13 residues. Between the trimmed V and J ends, which lost 7 bases and 2 bases, there was a span of 9 bases. Regions amplified from RNA transcripts were the TCR beta CDR3 regions. An initial round of RT-PCR targeting the TCR CDR3 relied on the HTBI primer set. A single record per CDR3 protein comes from TCRdb applying MiXCR to the multiplex PCR reads. Seen here are about 480,000 distinct CDR3 sequences, roughly 23% observed once, and the top ten hold 49%. The sequence came from a woman in her 70s with Graves' ophthalmopathy. This chain connects TRBV28 to TRBJ1-5; D not certain. Sequencing used blood. The CDR3 DNA reads as TGTGCCAGCACCACGGCGGGCAATCAGCCCCAGCATTTT. Encoded protein: CASTTAGNQPQHF.